The 10 T cell receptor beta chains reported below all come from one sample, sequenced in a study of T cell repertoires in cytomegalovirus infection. Antigens for these TCRs are unknown. TCRdb re-derived calls from the reads in MiXCR, one entry per CDR3 protein. This sample yields around 900,000 distinct CDR3 sequences, of which under 40% are seen a single time; around 15% belongs to the top ten. The material was cultured CD8+ T cells from PBMCs, obtained from culture after CMV antigen stimulation. These receptors were collected from a human donor in good health (CMV status not recorded). Some clones in this sample may be carry-over from other donors' samples.

This clonotype has just one count. The chain couples TRBV5-6 to TRBJ1-6; tentative D call: TRBD1 (6 bases). CDR1 is SGHDT and CDR2 is YYEEEE in the germline V gene. V lost 3 bases and J 13 bases, leaving 20 bases between the germline ends. This CDR3 has 15 amino acids. CDR3 nucleotides: TGTGCCAGCAGCTGGACGAACAGGAGAGGGGGGCCCCTCCACTTT. This codes for CASSWTNRRGGPLHF.

This clonotype was recorded a few times. The chain is built from TRBV27 and TRBJ2-7; a weak D match, TRBD1 (6 bases). Trimming took off 7 bases at V and 6 bases at J, with 25 bases between the two ends. Per the germline V gene, CDR1 is MNHEY and CDR2 is SMNVEV (reference sequence). CDR3 size: 16 residues. CDR3 coding DNA: TGTGCCAGCACCTTAATCGGAGGACAGTGGGCTTCCGAGCAGTACTTC. Translated: CASTLIGGQWASEQYF.

The rearrangement uses TRBV29-1 and TRBJ1-4; no clear D. CDR1 is SQVTM and CDR2 is ANQGSEA in the germline V gene. The CDR3 is made up of 10 amino acids. The V end was cut by 7 bases, the J end by 6 bases, with 6 bases between. For the CDR3, the DNA is TGCAGCGCCTACGATGAAAAACTGTTTTTT. Protein: CSAYDEKLFF. Variable domain in full (rest from reference TRBV29-1 and TRBJ1-4): SAVISQKPSRDICQRGTSLTIQCQVDSQVTMMFWYRQQPGQSLTLIATANQGSEATYESGFVIDKFPISRPNLTFSTLTVSNMSPEDSSIYLCSAYDEKLFFGSGTQLSVL.

This chain links TRBV7-8 with TRBJ1-1, with a tentative D call TRBD1 (5 bases). The V end was cut by 5 bases, the J end by 0 bases, with 13 bases between. Germline CDR1 reads SGHVS; CDR2 reads FQNEAQ. This CDR3 has 15 residues. CDR3 sequence (DNA): TGTGCCAGCAGCCCGTGGACAACAATGAACACTGAAGCTTTCTTT. It encodes CASSPWTTMNTEAFF.

The chain is built from TRBV6-5 and TRBJ1-2; D perhaps matches TRBD1 (5 bases). The CDR3 is 13 residues long. The germline gives CDR1 MNHEY, CDR2 SVGAGI. V dropped 3 bases and J dropped 7 bases, with 12 bases sitting between them. The chain's CDR3 is CASSYGGAFGYTF. In DNA form, the CDR3 reads TGTGCCAGCAGTTATGGAGGGGCCTTTGGCTACACCTTC.

This chain uses TRBV5-4 with TRBJ1-2; TRBD1 might be the D (5 bases). Germline V gene sequence: CDR1 SGHNT, CDR2 YYREEE (reference sequence). The CDR3 loop spans 14 amino acids. Trimming cost V 0 bases and J 8 bases, with 14 bases left between them. DNA of the CDR3: TGTGCCAGCAGCTTGGCAACCAGGGCAGAGGGCTACACCTTC. As protein: CASSLATRAEGYTF. The full variable domain, its missing parts supplied by reference TRBV5-4 and TRBJ1-2, is ETGVTQSPTHLIKTRGQQVTLRCSSQSGHNTVSWYQQALGQGPQFIFQYYREEENGRGNFPPRFSGLQFPNYSSELNVNALELDDSALYLCASSLATRAEGYTFGSGTRLTVV.

J is TRBJ1-6 and V is TRBV20-1, with TRBD1 as a possible D gene (5 bases). V lost 1 base to trimming and J lost 3 bases, with 13 bases between them. Germline V CDR1 and CDR2: DFQATT, SNEGSKA (reference sequence). The CDR3 loop spans 16 amino acids. The CDR3, as DNA: TGCAGTGCTAGAGTTAAAGGGGAGGGCTATAATTCACCCCTCCACTTT. Translated, it gives CSARVKGEGYNSPLHF.

A few counts support this clonotype. The genes are TRBV6-6 and TRBJ1-2; perhaps TRBD1 as D (6 bases). Germline V gene lookup returns CDR1 MNHNY and CDR2 SVGAGI (reference sequence). Trimming left V 5 bases short and J 4 bases short, with 11 bases between. The CDR3 is 13 amino acids. CDR3 in DNA: TGTGCCAGCAGTGTACAGGGCGGCTATGGCTACACCTTC. Its translation is CASSVQGGYGYTF.

The chain carries TRBV19 and TRBJ2-2; maybe TRBD1 (5 bases). Germline CDR1 and CDR2: LNHDA and SQIVND (reference sequence). V shed 1 base and J shed 1 base, with 10 bases lying between them. The CDR3 is 16 amino acids. The CDR3 nucleotides are TGTGCCAGTAGTATAGGTTCAGGGCTGAACACCGGGGAGCTGTTTTTT. As protein: CASSIGSGLNTGELFF.

The chain carries TRBV6-2 or TRBV6-3 and TRBJ1-1; weak D call: TRBD1 (6 bases). The germline CDR1 and CDR2 sequences are MNHEY and SVGEGT. The CDR3 has 14 residues. The V and J ends lost 2 bases and 6 bases respectively, with 13 bases between them. The CDR3 loop reads CASSYVQGTSEAFF. For the CDR3, the DNA is TGTGCCAGCAGTTACGTACAGGGTACGTCTGAAGCTTTCTTT.